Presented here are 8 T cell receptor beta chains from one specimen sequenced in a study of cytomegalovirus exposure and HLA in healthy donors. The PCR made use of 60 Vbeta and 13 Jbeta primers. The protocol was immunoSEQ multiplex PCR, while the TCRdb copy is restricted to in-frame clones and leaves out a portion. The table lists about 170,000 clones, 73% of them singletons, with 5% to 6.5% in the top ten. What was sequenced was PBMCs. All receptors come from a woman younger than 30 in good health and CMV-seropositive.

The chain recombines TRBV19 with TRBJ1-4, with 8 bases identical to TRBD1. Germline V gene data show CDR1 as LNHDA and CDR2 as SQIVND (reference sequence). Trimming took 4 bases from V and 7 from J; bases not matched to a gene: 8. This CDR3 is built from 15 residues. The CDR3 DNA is TGTGCCAGTAGTACGGGACAGGCCACCACTGAAAAACTGTTTTTT. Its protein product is CASSTGQATTEKLFF.

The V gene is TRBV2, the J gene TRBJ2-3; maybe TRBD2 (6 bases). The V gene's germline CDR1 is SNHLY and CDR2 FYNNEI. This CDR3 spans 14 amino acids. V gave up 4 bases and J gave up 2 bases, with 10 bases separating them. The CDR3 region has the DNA TGTGCCAGCAGTGGTGCGGGAAACACAGATACGCAGTATTTT. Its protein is CASSGAGNTDTQYF.

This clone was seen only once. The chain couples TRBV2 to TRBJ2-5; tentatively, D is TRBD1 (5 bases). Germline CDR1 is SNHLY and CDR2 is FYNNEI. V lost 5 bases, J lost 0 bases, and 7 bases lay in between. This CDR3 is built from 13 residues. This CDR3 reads CASSSDNQETQYF. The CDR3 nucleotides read TGTGCCAGCAGTTCGGACAACCAAGAGACCCAGTACTTC.

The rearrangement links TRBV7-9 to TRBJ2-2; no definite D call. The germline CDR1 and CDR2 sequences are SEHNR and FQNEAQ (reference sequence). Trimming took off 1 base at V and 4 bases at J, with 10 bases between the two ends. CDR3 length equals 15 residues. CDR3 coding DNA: TGTGCCAGCAGCTTAGATGTCGGTGGCACCGGGGAGCTGTTTTTT. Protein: CASSLDVGGTGELFF.

CDR3 DNA sequence: TGTGCCAGCAGCCAGGGGGCGGTTTACGAGCAGTACTTC. Encoded protein: CASSQGAVYEQYF. This chain joins TRBV6-5 and TRBJ2-7, with 8 bases aligning to TRBD1. Germline assignment: CDR1 MNHEY and CDR2 SVGAGI. The V gene end was trimmed by 6 bases and the J gene end by 4 bases; junction bases not matched to a gene: 5. The CDR3 has 13 residues.

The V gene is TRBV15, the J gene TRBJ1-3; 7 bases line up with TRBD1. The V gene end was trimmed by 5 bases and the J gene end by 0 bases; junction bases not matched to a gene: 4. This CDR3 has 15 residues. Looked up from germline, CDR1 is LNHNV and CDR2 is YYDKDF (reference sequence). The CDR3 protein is CATSRQGGSGNTIYF. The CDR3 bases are TGTGCCACCAGCCGACAGGGCGGCTCTGGAAACACCATATATTTT.

CDR3 loop: CASREGQANPGELFF. Written as DNA, the CDR3 is TGTGCCAGCCGAGAGGGACAGGCAAACCCCGGGGAGCTGTTTTTT. The gene calls are TRBV18 and TRBJ2-2; TRBD1 matches at 8 bases. The CDR3 is made up of 15 amino acids. Germline loops: CDR1 KGHSH, CDR2 LQKENI. V lost 8 bases and J lost 6; bases outside the gene matches: 11.

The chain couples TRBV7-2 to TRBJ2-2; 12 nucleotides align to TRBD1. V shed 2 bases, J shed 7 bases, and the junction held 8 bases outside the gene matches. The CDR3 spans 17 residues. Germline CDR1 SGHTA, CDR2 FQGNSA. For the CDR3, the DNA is TGTGCCAGCAGCTTAAATGGGGACAGGGGGCGCGTCGGGGAGCTGTTTTTT. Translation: CASSLNGDRGRVGELFF.